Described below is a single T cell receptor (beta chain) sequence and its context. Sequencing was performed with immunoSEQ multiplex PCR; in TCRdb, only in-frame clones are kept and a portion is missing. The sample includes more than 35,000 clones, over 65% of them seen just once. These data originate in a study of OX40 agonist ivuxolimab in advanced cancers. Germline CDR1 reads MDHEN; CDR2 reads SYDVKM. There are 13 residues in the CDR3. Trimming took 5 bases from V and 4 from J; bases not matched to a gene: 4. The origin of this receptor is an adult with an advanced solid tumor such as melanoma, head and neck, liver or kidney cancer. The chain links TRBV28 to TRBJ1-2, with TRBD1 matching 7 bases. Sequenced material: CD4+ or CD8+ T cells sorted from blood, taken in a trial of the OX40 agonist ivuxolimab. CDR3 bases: TGTGCCAGCAGTGGGAGGACAGGCTATGGCTACACCTTC. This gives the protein CASSGRTGYGYTF.